Presented here are 8 T cell receptor beta chains from one specimen sequenced in a study of blood T cell repertoires in COVID-19. The repertoire was sequenced with immunoSEQ multiplex PCR; TCRdb's copy has only in-frame clones and lacks some. The data hold about 220,000 clones, with 85% observed a single time. Sample: peripheral blood. Every receptor here comes from a woman in her seventies with COVID-19, enrolled during active disease.

The chain carries TRBV21-1 and TRBJ2-7; TRBD1 is the table's D call and was not checked against the DNA. TRBV21-1 is recorded as a pseudogene. The CDR3 has 12 residues. CDR3 sequence: CAGLRFSYEQYF. The CDR3, as DNA: TGTGCCGGGCTCAGGTTCTCCTACGAGCAGTACTTC.

This clone was recorded once. A read error may account for a junction end that differs from germline. The chain is built from TRBV7-7 and TRBJ2-3; TRBD2 matches 13 bases. The germline V gene has CDR1 SSHAT and CDR2 FNYEAQ (reference sequence). The CDR3 totals 15 residues. CDR3 residues: CASSPGLAGQDTQYF. DNA for the CDR3: TGTGCTAGCAGCCCGGGACTAGCGGGACAAGATACGCAGTATTTT.

This sequence joins TRBV9 and TRBJ2-6; D gene uncertain. CDR1 SGDLS and CDR2 YYNGEE come from the germline V gene. CDR3 size: 14 residues. V was pared by 3 bases and J by 2 bases, with 6 bases between. The CDR3 protein is CASSAPAGANVLTF. CDR3 nucleotides: TGTGCCAGCAGCGCTCCGGCTGGGGCCAACGTCCTGACTTTC.

The CDR3, as DNA: TGTGCCAGTAGTATAGCCCTTGCAGGGTTGAGGAACTATGGCTACACCTTC. It yields the protein CASSIALAGLRNYGYTF. V and J are TRBV19 and TRBJ1-2; possibly TRBD1 for D (5 bases). The CDR3 is made up of 17 amino acids. In germline, CDR1 is LNHDA, CDR2 SQIVND (reference sequence). V shed 1 base and J shed 2 bases, with 17 bases lying between them.

The chain uses TRBV5-1 and TRBJ2-1, with 10 bases that match TRBD2. This CDR3 has 15 residues. V shed 4 bases, J shed 2 bases, and the junction held 3 bases outside the gene matches. Germline assignment: CDR1 SGHRS and CDR2 YFSETQ. CDR3 loop: CASSDLAGAYNEQFF. Here the CDR3 DNA reads TGCGCCAGCAGCGATCTAGCGGGGGCCTACAATGAGCAGTTCTTC.

The rearrangement joins TRBV21-1 to TRBJ1-1; no check of the table's D call, TRBD1, against the DNA was made. TRBV21-1 is described as a pseudogene. The CDR3 loop spans 15 amino acids. The CDR3 loop reads CASSKGDRAHTEAFF. CDR3 DNA sequence: TGTGCCAGCAGCAAAGGCGACAGGGCGCACACTGAAGCTTTCTTT.

The rearrangement uses TRBV5-1 and TRBJ1-6; 7 positions match TRBD1. Germline assignment: CDR1 SGHRS and CDR2 YFSETQ. Trimming at V came to 0 bases and at J to 6 bases, leaving 3 bases not matched to a gene. The CDR3 consists of 15 residues. Written as DNA, the CDR3 is TGCGCCAGCAGCTTGGAGGCAGGGGGTAATTCACCCCTCCACTTT. Protein: CASSLEAGGNSPLHF.

J is TRBJ2-7 and V is TRBV2; D perhaps matches TRBD2 (5 bases). Deletions cut 6 bases from V and 3 bases from J, with 15 bases between. The germline CDR1 and CDR2 sequences are SNHLY and FYNNEI. The CDR3 is made up of 14 amino acids. CDR3 coding DNA: TGTGCCAGCAGCAACGGGGTGGGCGTCTACGAGCAGTACTTC. This encodes CASSNGVGVYEQYF.